One and the same sample provided the 32 T cell receptor beta chains below, sequenced in a study of CD8 T cells in ankylosing spondylitis. These receptors have no identified antigens. Study-level points and caveats: One TCR beta motif, made up of under ten highly homologous variants, appeared characteristic of ankylosing spondylitis blood.

MiXCR was run by TCRdb on the 5' RACE reads, yielding one entry per CDR3 protein. Counted here are 450,000 to 550,000 distinct CDR3 sequences, over 4% occurring once; the ten biggest clones make up roughly 3.3%. Sequencing used blood, either unsorted or a sorted T cell fraction (not recorded which). The receptors stem from a male donor with ankylosing spondylitis.

This clonotype was seen ten or more times. The gene calls are TRBV4-2 and TRBJ1-4, with 7 bases matching TRBD1. The length of the CDR3 is 16 residues. Germline lookup yields CDR1 LGHNA and CDR2 YNFKEQ. The V gene end was trimmed by 4 bases and the J gene end by 2 bases; junction bases not matched to a gene: 7. The CDR3 here is CASSLATTGTNEKLFF. The CDR3, as DNA: TGTGCCAGCAGCCTAGCCACGACAGGGACTAATGAAAAACTGTTTTTT.

In its sample, this clonotype was seen many times. The V gene is TRBV5-1, the J gene TRBJ2-3, with TRBD2 identical over 10 bases. The CDR3 sequence is 16 residues long. Germline values: CDR1 SGHRS, CDR2 YFSETQ. Unmatched junction bases numbered 8, after V lost 4 bases and J lost 3 bases. The CDR3 is CASSRTGTSVTDTQYF. In DNA, the CDR3 is TGCGCCAGCAGCAGAACCGGGACTAGCGTGACAGATACGCAGTATTTT.

This clonotype came up many times. The V gene is TRBV4-2, the J gene TRBJ2-1; 10 positions agree with TRBD2. This CDR3 contains 14 residues. Trimming at V came to 4 bases and at J to 8 bases, leaving 5 bases not matched to a gene. Per the germline V gene, CDR1 is LGHNA and CDR2 is YNFKEQ. CDR3 region: CASSLSSGSDEQFF. For the CDR3, the DNA is TGTGCCAGCAGCCTTTCTAGCGGGAGCGATGAGCAGTTCTTC.

This clonotype showed up many times. The V call is TRBV7-2, the J call TRBJ1-2; unclear D gene. V was pared by 5 bases and J by 5 bases, with 15 bases between. Germline V gene lookup returns CDR1 SGHTA and CDR2 FQGNSA. There are 14 residues in the CDR3. The CDR3 is CASSLGSAIYGYTF. In DNA form, the CDR3 reads TGTGCCAGCAGCCTAGGGAGCGCTATATATGGCTACACCTTC.

This clonotype occurred many times. The chain couples TRBV4-3 to TRBJ1-5; the match to TRBD1 covers 9 bases. V shed 1 base and J 5 bases; nucleotides not matched to a gene: 3. There are 15 residues in the CDR3. The V gene's germline CDR1 is LGHNA and CDR2 YSLEER. The CDR3 protein is CASSQAYRGHQPQHF. The CDR3 DNA reads as TGCGCCAGCAGCCAAGCTTACAGGGGGCATCAGCCCCAGCATTTT.

The table lists this clonotype with many counts. The V and J genes are TRBV7-2 and TRBJ2-7, with D possibly TRBD1 on 5 matching bases. The CDR3 runs 15 residues. V was trimmed by 5 bases and J by 7 bases, leaving 21 bases between them. Per the germline V gene, CDR1 is SGHTA and CDR2 is FQGNSA. The CDR3: CASSQGFVGLREQYF. Here the CDR3 DNA reads TGTGCCAGCAGCCAGGGTTTCGTGGGTCTCAGAGAGCAGTACTTC.

In its sample, this clonotype was seen many times. The gene calls are TRBV9 and TRBJ1-2; D is possibly TRBD1 (5 bases). The V end lost 6 bases, the J end lost 8 bases, and 14 bases lay between the germline ends. The germline CDR1 and CDR2 sequences are SGDLS and YYNGEE. There are 12 residues in the CDR3. The DNA for the CDR3 is TGTGCCAGCACCCAGGGTACAGGCGGCTACACCTTC. Translating it yields CASTQGTGGYTF. Combining the CDR3 with reference TRBV9 and TRBJ1-2 gives the whole variable domain DSGVTQTPKHLITATGQRVTLRCSPRSGDLSVYWYQQSLDQGLQFLIQYYNGEERAKGNILERFSAQQFPDLHSELNLSSLELGDSALYFCASTQGTGGYTFGSGTRLTVV.

This chain uses TRBV7-9 with TRBJ2-5; 8 bases line up with TRBD2. The length of the CDR3 is 14 residues. CDR1 is SEHNR and CDR2 is FQNEAQ in the germline V gene (reference sequence). J lost 14 bases, V lost 5 bases, and 16 bases had no gene match. CDR3 protein: CASSPGVAGKILYF. The CDR3, as DNA: TGTGCCAGCAGCCCCGGGGTAGCGGGGAAGATCCTTTACTTC.

This clonotype has at least ten counts. This rearrangement joins TRBV18 to TRBJ1-1; 12 bases are a match to TRBD1. Trimming cost V 3 bases and J 6 bases; bases outside gene matches: 5. The CDR3 is 15 amino acids. Germline-derived CDR1 and CDR2 are KGHSH and LQKENI. CDR3 protein: CASSPGQGAGAEAFF. The DNA for the CDR3 is TGTGCCAGCTCACCGGGACAGGGGGCAGGGGCTGAAGCTTTCTTT.

This clonotype was picked up many times. This chain connects TRBV20-1 to TRBJ2-5; 9 nucleotides match TRBD2. CDR1 is DFQATT, CDR2 SNEGSKA, per germline (reference sequence). V dropped 3 bases and J dropped 5; count of bases not matched to a gene: 4. The CDR3 loop spans 13 amino acids. CDR3 sequence: CSARVAGVETQYF. The CDR3 DNA reads as TGCAGTGCTAGGGTAGCGGGAGTGGAGACCCAGTACTTC.

In this sample, this clonotype turned up a few times. V is TRBV19 and J is TRBJ2-7, with 9 bases that match TRBD1. Looked up from germline, CDR1 is LNHDA and CDR2 is SQIVND (reference sequence). The CDR3 totals 15 residues. Losses at the gene ends were 3 bases for V and 2 bases for J; bases not matched to a gene: 5. Here the CDR3 DNA reads TGTGCCAGTAGTATTGTTGGACAGGGGCCCTACGAGCAGTACTTC. Protein sequence: CASSIVGQGPYEQYF. The whole variable domain, remainder taken from reference TRBV19 and TRBJ2-7, is DGGITQSPKYLFRKEGQNVTLSCEQNLNHDAMYWYRQDPGQGLRLIYYSQIVNDFQKGDIAEGYSVSREKKESFPLTVTSAQKNPTAFYLCASSIVGQGPYEQYFGPGTRLTVT.

This clonotype has a count of ten or more. The V gene is TRBV7-9, the J gene TRBJ2-6; no reliable D call. V was cut by 5 bases and J by 6 bases, with 17 bases left in between. Germline lookup yields CDR1 SEHNR and CDR2 FQNEAQ (reference sequence). The CDR3 loop spans 16 amino acids. CDR3 bases: TGTGCCAGCAGCCACTTTGAGGCTTCAGTGGCCAACGTCCTGACTTTC. Protein: CASSHFEASVANVLTF.

This clonotype came up many times. The rearrangement uses TRBV5-1 and TRBJ1-2; D perhaps matches TRBD1 (6 bases). V shed 8 bases and J shed 3 bases, with 11 bases lying between them. The germline gives CDR1 SGHRS, CDR2 YFSETQ. The length of the CDR3 is 12 residues. The CDR3 spells CARETGYYGYTF. CDR3 nucleotide sequence: TGCGCCAGGGAAACAGGGTACTATGGCTACACCTTC.

The CDR3 bases are TGTGCCAGCAGCTTAGCAGGGACTAGCAGTTCCTACGAGCAGTACTTC. It specifies CASSLAGTSSSYEQYF. The chain recombines TRBV7-2 with TRBJ2-7, with 9 positions matching TRBD2. The V gene's germline CDR1 is SGHTA and CDR2 FQGNSA. CDR3 length equals 16 residues. The V gene end was trimmed by 0 bases and the J gene end by 1 base; junction bases not matched to a gene: 4. Full variable domain (remainder filled in from reference TRBV7-2 and TRBJ2-7): GAGVSQSPSNKVTEKGKDVELRCDPISGHTALYWYRQSLGQGLEFLIYFQGNSAPDKSGLPSDRFSAERTGGSVSTLTIQRTQQEDSAVYLCASSLAGTSSSYEQYFGPGTRLTVT.

This clonotype has more than one count but fewer than ten. The chain joins TRBV28 to TRBJ2-7, with D maybe TRBD1 (5 bases). Trimming cost V 8 bases and J 1 base, with 18 bases left between them. CDR1 is MDHEN, CDR2 SYDVKM, per germline. The CDR3 runs to 15 residues. This CDR3 reads CASPPTPTVSYEQYF. The CDR3 region has the DNA TGTGCCAGCCCACCGACTCCGACAGTTTCCTACGAGCAGTACTTC.

This clonotype showed up many times. CDR3 region: CASSQGVRENYGYTF. CDR3 DNA sequence: TGCGCCAGCAGCCAAGGTGTCAGAGAAAACTATGGCTACACCTTC. J is TRBJ1-2 and V is TRBV4-3, with unresolved D. Trimming took off 1 base at V and 2 bases at J, with 11 bases between the two ends. CDR1 is LGHNA, CDR2 YSLEER, per germline. The CDR3 contains 15 residues.

In its sample, this clonotype was seen a few times. J is TRBJ2-7 and V is TRBV11-2, with 7 bases matching TRBD2. The CDR3 loop spans 16 amino acids. Germline V gene lookup returns CDR1 SGHAT and CDR2 FQNNGV. Unmatched junction bases numbered 9, after V lost 4 bases and J lost 0 bases. DNA of the CDR3: TGTGCCAGCAGCTCCGATTCTAGCGGAAGCTCCTACGAGCAGTACTTC. The encoded protein is CASSSDSSGSSYEQYF.

This clonotype was picked up many times. This chain uses TRBV21-1 with TRBJ1-1. TRBV21-1 is a recognized pseudogene. The CDR3 consists of 16 residues. CDR3 residues: CASRPIGDLERTEAFF. The CDR3, as DNA: TGTGCCAGCAGACCGATCGGGGATTTGGAGCGAACTGAAGCTTTCTTT.

This clonotype has ten or more counts. The chain has TRBV5-1 and TRBJ2-1; 11 bases map to TRBD2. The V gene's germline CDR1 is SGHRS and CDR2 YFSETQ. The CDR3 contains 16 residues. V trimming: 4 bases; J trimming: 5 bases; junction bases outside the gene matches: 8. The CDR3 spells CASSALTSGTNNEQFF. In DNA, the CDR3 is TGCGCCAGCAGCGCCTTGACTAGCGGGACGAACAATGAGCAGTTCTTC.

This clonotype occurred many times. J is TRBJ1-1 and V is TRBV29-1, with a weak D call TRBD1 (6 bases). Germline CDR1 and CDR2: SQVTM and ANQGSEA. Trimming removed 7 bases from V and 0 bases from J, with 12 bases in between. The CDR3 runs to 13 residues. The CDR3 coding sequence is TGCAGCGCCGCGAGGGGGATGAACACTGAAGCTTTCTTT. Protein: CSAARGMNTEAFF.

This clonotype was detected many times. The chain links TRBV7-2 to TRBJ2-5; D might be TRBD1 (5 bases). Germline V gene lookup returns CDR1 SGHTA and CDR2 FQGNSA. The CDR3 spans 15 residues. With 1 base removed from V and 5 bases from J, the gap between germline ends came to 14 bases. CDR3: CASSLDPGRYETQYF. The DNA for the CDR3 is TGTGCCAGCAGCTTAGACCCAGGGCGTTATGAGACCCAGTACTTC.

This clonotype was counted at least ten times. This chain links TRBV7-9 with TRBJ1-2; perhaps TRBD1 as D (5 bases). CDR3 length: 13 residues. V dropped 0 bases and J dropped 3 bases, with 5 bases sitting between them. Germline V lookup: CDR1 SEHNR, CDR2 FQNEAQ (reference sequence). The CDR3 sequence is CASSLARDYGYTF. The CDR3 DNA reads as TGTGCCAGCAGCTTAGCCAGGGACTATGGCTACACCTTC.

This clonotype was observed at least ten times. The chain joins TRBV7-2 to TRBJ2-1; TRBD2 aligns across 9 bases. The CDR3 is 16 amino acids. The V and J ends lost 5 bases and 7 bases, in that order; junction bases with no gene match: 12. Germline CDR1 and CDR2: SGHTA and FQGNSA. CDR3 amino acids: CASSAQTSGSINEQFF. The CDR3 nucleotides read TGTGCCAGCAGCGCACAGACTAGCGGTTCTATAAATGAGCAGTTCTTC.

The V call is TRBV12-3 or TRBV12-4, the J call TRBJ2-3, with 12 bases matching TRBD2. This CDR3 is built from 16 residues. V was pared by 5 bases and J by 6 bases, with 9 bases of the junction left unmatched. CDR3 in DNA: TGTGCCAGCAGTCCGCTAGCGGGGGGGCCGGGCGATACGCAGTATTTT. Translation gives CASSPLAGGPGDTQYF.

This clonotype was counted ten times or more. V is TRBV7-9 and J is TRBJ2-1; no reliable D call. V was shortened by 2 bases and J by 10 bases, with 9 bases between the two germline ends. The CDR3 consists of 12 residues. The germline CDR1 and CDR2 sequences are SEHNR and FQNEAQ (reference sequence). DNA of the CDR3: TGTGCCAGCAGCTTAATACCTAGGGAGCAGTTCTTC. This translates into CASSLIPREQFF.

There are many counts of this clonotype. This rearrangement joins TRBV10-3 to TRBJ1-4; no clear D gene. The V gene's germline CDR1 is ENHRY and CDR2 SYGVKD. The V end was cut by 2 bases, the J end by 7 bases, with 8 bases between. The CDR3 totals 13 residues. Here the CDR3 reads CAISETVREKLFF. DNA for the CDR3: TGTGCCATCAGTGAGACCGTTCGTGAAAAACTGTTTTTT.

This sequence joins TRBV7-2 and TRBJ2-2; D not certain. The CDR3 has 16 residues. The V end was cut by 2 bases, the J end by 7 bases, with 17 bases between. Germline V gives CDR1 SGHTA, CDR2 FQGNSA. The CDR3 sequence: CASSLIAGTPGGELFF. In DNA form, the CDR3 reads TGTGCCAGCAGCTTAATCGCTGGCACCCCCGGCGGGGAGCTGTTTTTT. The full variable domain, with the rest looked up from reference TRBV7-2 and TRBJ2-2, is GAGVSQSPSNKVTEKGKDVELRCDPISGHTALYWYRQSLGQGLEFLIYFQGNSAPDKSGLPSDRFSAERTGGSVSTLTIQRTQQEDSAVYLCASSLIAGTPGGELFFGEGSRLTVL.

This clonotype was observed once. With a much larger clone just one base away, this may be a read error. The V and J genes are TRBV20-1 and TRBJ2-7, with 8 bases aligning to TRBD1. With V trimmed by 0 bases and J by 7 bases, 11 bases remained unmatched. Germline V CDR1 and CDR2: DFQATT, SNEGSKA (reference sequence). The CDR3 consists of 15 residues. CDR3: CSARDWGRGPGEQYF. CDR3 nucleotides: TGCAGTGCTAGAGATTGGGGCAGGGGGCCGGGGGAGCAGTACTTC.

There are many counts of this clonotype. J is TRBJ2-3 and V is TRBV29-1; D gene ambiguous. V was clipped by 5 bases and J by 6 bases, with 9 bases between them. The CDR3 runs 11 residues. Germline values: CDR1 SQVTM, CDR2 ANQGSEA. CDR3 in amino acids: CSVRQADTQYF. CDR3 nucleotides: TGCAGCGTTCGGCAGGCCGATACGCAGTATTTT.

Points on this clonotype: Just one base apart from a much larger clone, this may be a read error. The chain combines TRBV5-8 with TRBJ2-3; D is possibly TRBD1 (6 bases). V gave up 4 bases and J gave up 0 bases, with 15 bases separating them. Germline CDR1 is SGHTS and CDR2 is YDEGEE. The CDR3 runs to 16 residues. CDR3 DNA: TGTGCCAGCAGCCCCGGACAGACGTTTAGCACAGATACGCAGTATTTT. As protein: CASSPGQTFSTDTQYF.

This clonotype was seen ten or more times. The chain uses TRBV13 and TRBJ1-1; D ambiguous. Germline V CDR1 and CDR2: PRHDT, FYEKMQ (reference sequence). The CDR3 has 17 residues. V was trimmed by 2 bases and J by 1 base, leaving 17 bases between them. The CDR3 bases are TGTGCCAGCAGCTTAATAAAAATTAACCGGTGGAACACTGAAGCTTTCTTT. Translating gives CASSLIKINRWNTEAFF.

The chain combines TRBV6-5 with TRBJ2-5; unclear D gene. Trimming stripped 2 bases from V and 5 bases from J, with 9 bases between. The CDR3 runs to 13 residues. Germline V lookup: CDR1 MNHEY, CDR2 SVGAGI. CDR3 loop: CASSYPSGETQYF. The CDR3 DNA reads as TGTGCCAGCAGTTACCCTAGTGGTGAGACCCAGTACTTC.